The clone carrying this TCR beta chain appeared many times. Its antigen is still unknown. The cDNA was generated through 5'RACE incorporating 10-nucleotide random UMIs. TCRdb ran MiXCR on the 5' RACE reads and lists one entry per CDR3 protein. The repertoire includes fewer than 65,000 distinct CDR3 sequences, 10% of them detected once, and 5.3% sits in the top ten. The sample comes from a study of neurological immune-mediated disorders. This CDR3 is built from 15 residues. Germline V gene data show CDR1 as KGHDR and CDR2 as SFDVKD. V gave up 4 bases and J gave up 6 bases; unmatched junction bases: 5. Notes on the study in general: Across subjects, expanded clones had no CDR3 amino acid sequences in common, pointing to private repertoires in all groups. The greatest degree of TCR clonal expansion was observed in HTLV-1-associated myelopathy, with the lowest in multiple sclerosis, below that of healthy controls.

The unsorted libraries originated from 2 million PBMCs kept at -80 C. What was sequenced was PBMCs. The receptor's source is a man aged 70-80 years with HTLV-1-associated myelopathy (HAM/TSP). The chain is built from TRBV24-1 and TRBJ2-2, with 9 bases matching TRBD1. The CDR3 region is CATSERTGEPGELFF. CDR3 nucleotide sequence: TGTGCCACCAGTGAGCGGACAGGGGAACCCGGGGAGCTGTTTTTT.